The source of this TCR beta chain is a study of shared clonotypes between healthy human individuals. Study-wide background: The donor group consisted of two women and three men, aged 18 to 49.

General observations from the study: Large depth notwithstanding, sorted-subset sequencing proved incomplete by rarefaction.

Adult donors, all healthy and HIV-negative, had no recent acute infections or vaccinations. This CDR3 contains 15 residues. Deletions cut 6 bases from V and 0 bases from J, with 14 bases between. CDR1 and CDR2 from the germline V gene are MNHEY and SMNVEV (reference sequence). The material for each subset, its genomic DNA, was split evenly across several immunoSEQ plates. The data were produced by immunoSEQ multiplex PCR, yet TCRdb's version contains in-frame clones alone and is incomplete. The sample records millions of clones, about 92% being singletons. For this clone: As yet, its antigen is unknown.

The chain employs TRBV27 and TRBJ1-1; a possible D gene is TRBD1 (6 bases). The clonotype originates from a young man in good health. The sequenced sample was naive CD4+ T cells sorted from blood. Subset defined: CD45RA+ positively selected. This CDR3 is CASSPGAKVNTEAFF. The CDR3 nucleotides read TGTGCCAGCAGCCCGGGGGCAAAGGTGAACACTGAAGCTTTCTTT.